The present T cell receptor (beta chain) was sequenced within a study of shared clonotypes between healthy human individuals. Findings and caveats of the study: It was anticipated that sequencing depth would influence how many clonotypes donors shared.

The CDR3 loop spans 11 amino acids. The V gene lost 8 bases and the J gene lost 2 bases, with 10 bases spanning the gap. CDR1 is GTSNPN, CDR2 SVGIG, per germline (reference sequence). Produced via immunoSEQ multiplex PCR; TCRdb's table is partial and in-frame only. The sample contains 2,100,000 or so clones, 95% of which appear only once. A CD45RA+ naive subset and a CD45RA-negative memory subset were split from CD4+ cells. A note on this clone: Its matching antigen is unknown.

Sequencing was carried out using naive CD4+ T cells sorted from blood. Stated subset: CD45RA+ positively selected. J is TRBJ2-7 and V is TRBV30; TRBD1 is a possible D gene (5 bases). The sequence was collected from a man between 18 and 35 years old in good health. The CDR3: CALSGTYEQYF. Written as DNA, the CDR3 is TGTGCCCTTTCAGGGACCTACGAGCAGTACTTC.